Sequencing of this T cell receptor beta chain was carried out in a study of T cell changes during pregnancy in multiple sclerosis (dated by TCRdb to the late 2010s). At the level of the whole study: Changes in the T cell repertoire over the course of pregnancy were examined in this study in women with multiple sclerosis.

The CDR3 goes from the cysteine to the phenylalanine over 14 residues. The DNA shown is the 42-base CDR3, in frame from base 1. Deletion took 1 base off V and 8 bases off J, with a span of 14 bases between the germline ends. Per the germline V gene, LGHNA is the CDR1 and YSLEER is the CDR2. In its sample, this clone was seen a few times. The antigen this receptor binds is unknown. No base qualities exist here, and no much larger clone lies one base off it. Library preparation was by the immunoSEQ multiplex PCR assay. Entries here come from immuneACCESS through TCRdb and include only in-frame sequences with V and J called. Some clones fail to appear in such tables; in the studies checked, an unresolved V gene covers under half of the shortfall, and the cause of the remainder is unknown. This sample has tens of thousands of clones in its table, and around 92% of those were observed once. Of the sample, around 0.73% is held by the ten largest clones.

The sequence was collected from a female donor with multiple sclerosis, enrolled in a pregnancy study. The sequenced sample was CD4+ T cells from peripheral blood mononuclear cells, obtained in the third trimester of pregnancy. The chain was built from TRBV4-3 and TRBJ1-2, with the D gene not clear enough to name. The CDR3 sequence is CASSQVTPAGGYTF. In nucleotides, the sequence is TGCGCCAGCAGCCAAGTAACACCAGCGGGGGGCTACACCTTC.